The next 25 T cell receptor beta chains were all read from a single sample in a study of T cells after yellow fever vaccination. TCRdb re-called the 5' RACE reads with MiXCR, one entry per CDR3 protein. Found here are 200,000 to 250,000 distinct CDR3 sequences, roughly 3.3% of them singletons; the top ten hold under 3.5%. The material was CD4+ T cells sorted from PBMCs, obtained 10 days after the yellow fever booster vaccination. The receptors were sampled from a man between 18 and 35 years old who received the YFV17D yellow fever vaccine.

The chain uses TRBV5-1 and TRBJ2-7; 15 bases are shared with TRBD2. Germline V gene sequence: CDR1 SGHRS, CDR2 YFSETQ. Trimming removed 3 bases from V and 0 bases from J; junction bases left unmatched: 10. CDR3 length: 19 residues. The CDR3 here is CASSSPPGLAGGLSYEQYF. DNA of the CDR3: TGCGCCAGCAGCTCTCCTCCGGGACTAGCGGGGGGCCTCTCCTACGAGCAGTACTTC.

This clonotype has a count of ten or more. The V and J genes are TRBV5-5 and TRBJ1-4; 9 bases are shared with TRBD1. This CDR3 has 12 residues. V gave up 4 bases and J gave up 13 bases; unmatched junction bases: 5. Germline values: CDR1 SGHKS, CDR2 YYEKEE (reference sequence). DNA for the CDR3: TGTGCCAGCAGCCCCTTGACAGGGGGACTGTTTTTT. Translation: CASSPLTGGLFF.

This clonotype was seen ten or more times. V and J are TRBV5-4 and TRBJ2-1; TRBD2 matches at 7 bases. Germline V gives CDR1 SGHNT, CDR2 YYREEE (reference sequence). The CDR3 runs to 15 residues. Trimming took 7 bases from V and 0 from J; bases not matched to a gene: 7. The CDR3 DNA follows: TGTGCCAGCCTCCTTGGGGGGGGCTCCTACAATGAGCAGTTCTTC. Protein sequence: CASLLGGGSYNEQFF.

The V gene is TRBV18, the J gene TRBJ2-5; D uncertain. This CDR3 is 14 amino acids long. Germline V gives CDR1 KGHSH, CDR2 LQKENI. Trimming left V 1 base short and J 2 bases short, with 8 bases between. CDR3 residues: CASSPRRAQETQYF. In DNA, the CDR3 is TGTGCCAGCTCACCACGACGAGCACAAGAGACCCAGTACTTC.

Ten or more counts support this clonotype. The CDR3 protein is CSASGGAVIDTQYF. In DNA form, the CDR3 reads TGCAGTGCTAGCGGGGGGGCCGTTATCGATACGCAGTATTTT. The rearrangement links TRBV20-1 to TRBJ2-3; 8 bases map to TRBD2. Germline CDR1 is DFQATT and CDR2 is SNEGSKA (reference sequence). The CDR3 is made up of 14 amino acids. The junction had 8 bases not matched to a gene; V was cut back by 3 bases and J by 6 bases.

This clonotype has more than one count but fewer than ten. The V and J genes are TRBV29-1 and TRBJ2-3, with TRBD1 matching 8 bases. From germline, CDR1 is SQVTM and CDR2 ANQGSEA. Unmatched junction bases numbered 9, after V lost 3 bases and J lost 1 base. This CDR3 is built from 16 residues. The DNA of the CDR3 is TGCAGCGTTGATGGGGTCCAGGGACAGGGCACAGATACGCAGTATTTT. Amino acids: CSVDGVQGQGTDTQYF.

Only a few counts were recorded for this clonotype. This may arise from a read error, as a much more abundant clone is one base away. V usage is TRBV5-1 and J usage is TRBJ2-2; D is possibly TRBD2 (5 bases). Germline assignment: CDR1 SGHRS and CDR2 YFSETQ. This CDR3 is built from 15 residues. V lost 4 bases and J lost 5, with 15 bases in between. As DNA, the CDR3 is TGCGCCAGCAGCCCGAATACGGGGATTACCGGGGAGCTGTTTTTT. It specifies CASSPNTGITGELFF.

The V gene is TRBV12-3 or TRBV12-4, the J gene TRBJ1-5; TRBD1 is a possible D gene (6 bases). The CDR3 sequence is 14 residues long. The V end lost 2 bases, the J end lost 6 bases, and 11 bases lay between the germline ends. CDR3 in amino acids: CASSLTTGGQPQHF. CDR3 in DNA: TGTGCCAGCAGTTTAACGACAGGCGGTCAGCCCCAGCATTTT.

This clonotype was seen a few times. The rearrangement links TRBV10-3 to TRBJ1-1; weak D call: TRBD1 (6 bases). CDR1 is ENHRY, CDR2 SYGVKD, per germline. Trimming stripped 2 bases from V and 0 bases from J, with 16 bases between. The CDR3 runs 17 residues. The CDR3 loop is CAISEPVGQGMNTEAFF. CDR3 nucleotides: TGTGCCATCAGTGAGCCCGTAGGGCAGGGGATGAACACTGAAGCTTTCTTT.

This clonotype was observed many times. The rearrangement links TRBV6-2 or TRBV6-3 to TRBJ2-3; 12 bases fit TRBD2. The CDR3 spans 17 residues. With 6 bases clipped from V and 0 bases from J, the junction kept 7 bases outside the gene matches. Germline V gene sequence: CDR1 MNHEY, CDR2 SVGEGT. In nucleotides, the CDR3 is TGTGCCAGCAGGAGGCTAGCGGGGGGGGCCAGCACAGATACGCAGTATTTT. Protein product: CASRRLAGGASTDTQYF.

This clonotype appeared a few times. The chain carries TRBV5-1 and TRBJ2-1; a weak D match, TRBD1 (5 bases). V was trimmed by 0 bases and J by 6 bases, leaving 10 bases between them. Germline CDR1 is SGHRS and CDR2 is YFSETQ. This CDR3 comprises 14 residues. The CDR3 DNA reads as TGCGCCAGCAGCTTGGCCAGGGATGTCAATGAGCAGTTCTTC. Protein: CASSLARDVNEQFF.

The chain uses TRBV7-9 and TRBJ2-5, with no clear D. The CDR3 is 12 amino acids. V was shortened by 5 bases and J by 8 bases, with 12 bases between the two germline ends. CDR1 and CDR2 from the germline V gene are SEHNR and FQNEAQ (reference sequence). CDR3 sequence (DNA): TGTGCCAGCAGCCCCCAGGAAGCCACCCAGTACTTC. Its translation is CASSPQEATQYF. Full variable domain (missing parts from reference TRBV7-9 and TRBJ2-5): DTGVSQNPRHKITKRGQNVTFRCDPISEHNRLYWYRQTLGQGPEFLTYFQNEAQLEKSRLLSDRFSAERPKGSFSTLEIQRTEQGDSAMYLCASSPQEATQYFGPGTRLLVL.

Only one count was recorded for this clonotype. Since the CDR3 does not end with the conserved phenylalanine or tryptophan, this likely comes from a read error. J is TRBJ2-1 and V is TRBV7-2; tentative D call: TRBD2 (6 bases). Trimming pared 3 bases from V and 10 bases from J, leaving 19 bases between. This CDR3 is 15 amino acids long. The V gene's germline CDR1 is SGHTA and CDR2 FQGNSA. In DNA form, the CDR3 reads TGTGCCAGCAGCTTTTTGGCGACTAGGGCTGGGGAGCAGTTCTTG. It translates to CASSFLATRAGEQFL.

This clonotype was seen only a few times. DNA for the CDR3: TGTGCCAGCAGTTCCGGACAGGGGGCCTCTGGGGCCAACGTCCTGACTTTC. It is translated as CASSSGQGASGANVLTF. V and J are TRBV27 and TRBJ2-6, with 11 bases that match TRBD1. The CDR3 has 17 residues. The V gene end was trimmed by 4 bases and the J gene end by 0 bases; junction bases not matched to a gene: 2. Germline V CDR1 and CDR2: MNHEY, SMNVEV (reference sequence).

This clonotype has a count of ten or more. The CDR3 DNA reads TGTGCCAGCAGCTTAGTGTCCGGTAACACTGAAGCTTTCTTT. Amino acid sequence: CASSLVSGNTEAFF. The chain uses TRBV7-2 and TRBJ1-1; D not resolved. Germline V lookup: CDR1 SGHTA, CDR2 FQGNSA. The CDR3 is made up of 14 amino acids. V lost 1 base and J lost 2, with 8 bases in between.

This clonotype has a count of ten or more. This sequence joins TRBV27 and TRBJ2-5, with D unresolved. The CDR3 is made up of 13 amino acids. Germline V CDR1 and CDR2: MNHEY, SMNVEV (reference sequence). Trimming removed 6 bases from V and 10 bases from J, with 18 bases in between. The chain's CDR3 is CASSPQATSFQYF. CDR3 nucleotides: TGTGCCAGCAGCCCCCAGGCCACGTCGTTCCAGTACTTC.

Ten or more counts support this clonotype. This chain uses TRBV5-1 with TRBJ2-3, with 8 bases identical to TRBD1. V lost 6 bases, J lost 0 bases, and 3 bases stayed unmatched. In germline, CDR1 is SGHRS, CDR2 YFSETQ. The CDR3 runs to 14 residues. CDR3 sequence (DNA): TGCGCCAGCAAAGGACAGGGCAGCACAGATACGCAGTATTTT. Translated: CASKGQGSTDTQYF.

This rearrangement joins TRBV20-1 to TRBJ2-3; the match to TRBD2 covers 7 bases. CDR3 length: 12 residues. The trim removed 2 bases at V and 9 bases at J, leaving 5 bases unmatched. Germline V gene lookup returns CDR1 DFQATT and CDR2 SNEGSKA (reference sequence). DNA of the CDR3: TGCAGTGCTAGATCCCCCGGGAGGACGCAGTATTTT. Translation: CSARSPGRTQYF.

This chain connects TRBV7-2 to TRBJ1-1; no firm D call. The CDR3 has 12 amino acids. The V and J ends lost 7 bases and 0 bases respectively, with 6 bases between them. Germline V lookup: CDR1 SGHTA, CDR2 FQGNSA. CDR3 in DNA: TGTGCCAGCACGGATCTGAACACTGAAGCTTTCTTT. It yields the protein CASTDLNTEAFF.

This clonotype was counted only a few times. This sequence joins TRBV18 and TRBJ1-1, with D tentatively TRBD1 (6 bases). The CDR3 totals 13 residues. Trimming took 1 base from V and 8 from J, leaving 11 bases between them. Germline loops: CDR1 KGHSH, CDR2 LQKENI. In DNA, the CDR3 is TGTGCCAGCTCACCACACAGGGAGTCCGAAGCTTTCTTT. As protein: CASSPHRESEAFF.

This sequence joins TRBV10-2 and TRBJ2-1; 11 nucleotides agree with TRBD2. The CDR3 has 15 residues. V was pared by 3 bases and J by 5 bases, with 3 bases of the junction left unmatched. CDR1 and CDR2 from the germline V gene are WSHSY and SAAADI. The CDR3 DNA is TGCGCCAGCAGTGATAGCGGGGGGGCCCACAATGAGCAGTTCTTC. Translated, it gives CASSDSGGAHNEQFF.

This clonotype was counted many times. The CDR3 here is CASSLSAGAGDTQYF. As DNA, the CDR3 is TGTGCCAGCTCACTCTCGGCCGGGGCAGGAGATACGCAGTATTTT. V is TRBV18 and J is TRBJ2-3, with D tentatively TRBD1 or TRBD2 (5 bases each). The CDR3 covers 15 residues. The germline V gene has CDR1 KGHSH and CDR2 LQKENI. Trimming left V 4 bases short and J 5 bases short, with 16 bases between.

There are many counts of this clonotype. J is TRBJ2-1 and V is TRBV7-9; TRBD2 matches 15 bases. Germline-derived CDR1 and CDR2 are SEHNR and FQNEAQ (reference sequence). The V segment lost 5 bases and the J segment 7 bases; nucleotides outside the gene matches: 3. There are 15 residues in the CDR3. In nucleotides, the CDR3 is TGTGCCAGCAGCCCAGGGACTAGCGGGGGGAATGAGCAGTTCTTC. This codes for CASSPGTSGGNEQFF.

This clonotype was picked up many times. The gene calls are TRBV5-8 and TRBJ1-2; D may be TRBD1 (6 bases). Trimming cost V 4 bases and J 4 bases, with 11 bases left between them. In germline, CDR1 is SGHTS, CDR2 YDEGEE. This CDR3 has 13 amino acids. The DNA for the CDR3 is TGTGCCAGCAGCGCTACACAGGGCTATGGCTACACCTTC. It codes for CASSATQGYGYTF.

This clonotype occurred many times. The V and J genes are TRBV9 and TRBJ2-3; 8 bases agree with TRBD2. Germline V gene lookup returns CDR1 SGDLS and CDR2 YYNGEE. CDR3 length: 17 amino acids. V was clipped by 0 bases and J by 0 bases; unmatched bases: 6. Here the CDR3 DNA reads TGTGCCAGCAGCGTAGGGCGGGGGGCGCGTAGCACAGATACGCAGTATTTT. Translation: CASSVGRGARSTDTQYF.